Listed below are T cell receptor beta chains from one sample, sequenced in a study of cytotoxic CD8 clonotypes in ibrutinib-treated CLL. Sequencing was performed with immunoSEQ multiplex PCR; in TCRdb, only in-frame clones are kept and a portion is missing. The sample has approximately 330,000 clones, more than 65% seen once. The sample here was PBMCs, taken before ibrutinib treatment. These receptors all come from a human donor with chronic lymphocytic leukemia. Each CDR3 is given with its conserved first and last residue. A D gene is named only where the DNA matches it firmly. Not all rows give a size; the values are once, few, many and, for expanded clones, a class.

TRBV11-1,TRBJ2-7,NA,NA,CASSQLQGRKSYEQYF,TGTGCCAGCAGCCAACTCCAGGGGAGGAAGTCCTACGAGCAGTACTTC
TRBV5-4,TRBJ2-2,NA,TRBD2,CASRRAGRTGELFF,TGTGCCAGCCGTCGAGCGGGACGGACCGGGGAGCTGTTTTTT
TRBV5-1,TRBJ1-2,NA,NA,CASSLGQQGYTF,TGCGCCAGCAGCTTGGGACAGCAAGGCTACACCTTC
TRBV11-3,TRBJ1-1,NA,NA,CASSLLGNTEAFF,TGTGCCAGCAGCTTATTGGGGAACACTGAAGCTTTCTTT
TRBV30,TRBJ1-5,few,NA,CAWSNGAFDQPQHF,TGTGCCTGGTCGAACGGGGCTTTTGATCAGCCCCAGCATTTT
TRBV29-1,TRBJ2-7,NA,NA,CSYCRRGASGSYEQYF,TGCAGCTATTGCCGACGGGGGGCTAGCGGCTCCTACGAGCAGTACTTC
TRBV4-3,TRBJ2-3,NA,NA,CASSQDRRAGHITDTQYF,TGCGCCAGCAGCCAAGATAGGAGAGCGGGCCACATCACAGATACGCAGTATTTT
TRBV5-8,TRBJ1-1,NA,NA,CASSLGMNTEAFF,TGTGCCAGCAGCCTTGGAATGAACACTGAAGCTTTCTTT
TRBV7-9,TRBJ1-2,NA,TRBD1,CASSFGGQAPTNYGYTF,TGTGCCAGCAGCTTCGGTGGACAGGCGCCCACTAACTATGGCTACACCTTC
TRBV28,TRBJ1-2,NA,TRBD1,CASSSTGEGDGYTF,TGTGCCAGCAGTTCCACAGGGGAAGGAGATGGCTACACCTTC
TRBV28,TRBJ2-3,NA,NA,CASTPHGGTDTQYF,TGTGCCAGCACACCGCATGGTGGCACAGATACGCAGTATTTT
TRBV4-1,TRBJ2-5,NA,NA,CASSQGGNLGQETQYF,TGCGCCAGCAGCCAAGGGGGGAATTTGGGCCAAGAGACCCAGTACTTC
TRBV6-5,TRBJ2-7,NA,NA,CASNKVGRYYEQYF,TGTGCCAGCAACAAGGTGGGCAGATACTACGAGCAGTACTTC
TRBV7-2,TRBJ2-1,few,TRBD2,CASRVAGTEQFF,TGTGCCAGCAGGGTAGCGGGAACCGAGCAGTTCTTC
TRBV27,TRBJ1-5,few,NA,CASSLYGGGEQPQHF,TGTGCCAGCAGTTTATACGGGGGGGGTGAGCAGCCCCAGCATTTT
TRBV5-1,TRBJ2-7,NA,NA,CASSHGTYEQYF,TGCGCCAGCAGCCACGGGACCTACGAGCAGTACTTC
TRBV15,TRBJ1-3,NA,NA,CATSRDPGGSGNTIYF,TGTGCCACCAGCAGAGATCCGGGGGGCTCTGGAAACACCATATATTTT
TRBV7-2,TRBJ2-3,NA,NA,CASSLYPYRSTDTQYF,TGTGCCAGCAGCTTATACCCTTATCGGAGCACAGATACGCAGTATTTT
TRBV10-3,TRBJ2-2,NA,NA,CAISGIRANTGELFF,TGTGCCATCAGTGGTATCAGAGCAAACACCGGGGAGCTGTTTTTT
TRBV11-2,TRBJ2-1,NA,NA,CASSRDLPGLDNEQFF,TGTGCCAGCAGCCGAGACCTACCGGGACTCGACAATGAGCAGTTCTTC
TRBV2,TRBJ1-5,NA,TRBD1,CASSGQGGNQPQHF,TGTGCCAGCAGTGGTCAGGGGGGAAATCAGCCCCAGCATTTT
TRBV28,TRBJ2-5,NA,TRBD2,CASRLAGVETQYF,TGTGCCAGCAGATTAGCGGGAGTGGAGACCCAGTACTTC
TRBV4-2,TRBJ2-7,NA,TRBD2,CASSQDGASGYEQYF,TGTGCCAGCAGCCAAGATGGGGCTAGCGGCTACGAGCAGTACTTC
TRBV7-9,TRBJ1-4,NA,NA,CASSRTGGNEKLFF,TGTGCCAGCAGCCGAACGGGGGGAAATGAAAAACTGTTTTTT
TRBV27,TRBJ2-1,few,TRBD2,CFSGRVNNEQFF,TGTTTTAGCGGGAGAGTTAACAATGAGCAGTTCTTC
TRBV18,TRBJ2-5,NA,TRBD2,CASSKPTSGSETQYF,TGTGCCAGCTCAAAACCGACTAGCGGGAGTGAGACCCAGTACTTC
TRBV27,TRBJ2-1,NA,TRBD2,CASSFRREGLNEQFF,TGTGCCAGCAGTTTCAGGCGGGAGGGCCTAAATGAGCAGTTCTTC
TRBV18,TRBJ2-3,NA,NA,CASLRRNEPQYF,TGTGCCAGCCTGCGCCGTAACGAACCGCAGTATTTT
TRBV4-1,TRBJ2-7,NA,NA,CASSQQNRVLAYEQYF,TGCGCCAGCAGCCAACAGAACAGGGTCCTCGCCTACGAGCAGTACTTC
TRBV6-5,TRBJ1-2,NA,NA,CASRGTVSYTF,TGTGCCAGCAGGGGGACCGTCTCATACACCTTC